This TCR beta chain was sequenced in a study of T cell responses to AZD1222 COVID-19 vaccine. A remark on this clone: No antigen is known for it.

The protocol was immunoSEQ multiplex PCR, while the TCRdb copy is restricted to in-frame clones and leaves out a portion. Seen here are roughly 70,000 clones, 85% observed once, and the top ten hold approximately 20%. Study conclusions and caveats: Donors were largely white British and mainly female; clonal diversity was possibly underestimated. Spike regions recognized by vaccine-associated CD4 TCRs spanned the protein, led by 160-218 and 743-854. Once two AZD1222 doses were given, Spike-specific TCR breadth and depth went up. Recipients of AZD1222 seropositive at baseline numbered only 5 or 6.

CDR1 is LGHNA and CDR2 is YNFKEQ in the germline V gene. The CDR3 sequence is 13 residues long. The V end was cut by 1 base, the J end by 2 bases, with 3 bases between. The material was peripheral blood, obtained on day 0 of AZD1222 vaccination. The origin of this receptor is an adult in good health. The V call is TRBV4-2, the J call TRBJ2-1; no reliable D call. CDR3 sequence reads: CASSQAPYNEQFF. The CDR3 nucleotides are TGTGCCAGCAGCCAAGCCCCCTACAATGAGCAGTTCTTC.